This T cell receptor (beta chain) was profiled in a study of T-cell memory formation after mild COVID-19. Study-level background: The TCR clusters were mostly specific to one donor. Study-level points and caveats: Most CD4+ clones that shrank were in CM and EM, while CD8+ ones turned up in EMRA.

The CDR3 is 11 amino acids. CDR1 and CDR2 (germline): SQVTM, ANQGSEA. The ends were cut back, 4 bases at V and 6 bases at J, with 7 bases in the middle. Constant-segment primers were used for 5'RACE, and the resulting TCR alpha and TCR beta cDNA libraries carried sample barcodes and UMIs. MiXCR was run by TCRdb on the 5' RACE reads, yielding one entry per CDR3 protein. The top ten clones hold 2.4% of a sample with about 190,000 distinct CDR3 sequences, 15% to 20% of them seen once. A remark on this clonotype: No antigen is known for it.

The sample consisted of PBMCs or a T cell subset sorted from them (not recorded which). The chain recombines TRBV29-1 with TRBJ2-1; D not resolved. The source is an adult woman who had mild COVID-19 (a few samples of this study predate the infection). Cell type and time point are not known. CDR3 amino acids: CSVVKSNEQFF. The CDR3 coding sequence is TGCAGCGTTGTGAAGTCCAATGAGCAGTTCTTC.